Listed below are T cell receptor beta chains from one sample, sequenced in a study of Graves' ophthalmopathy and Graves' hyperthyroidism. TCRdb reprocessed the multiplex PCR reads via MiXCR and lists one record per CDR3 protein. The sample carries approximately 700,000 distinct CDR3 sequences, roughly two fifths recorded once. Source material: peripheral blood. These receptors originate from an adult man with Graves' ophthalmopathy. Both conserved end residues are part of each CDR3. A D gene is named only where the DNA matches it firmly. Clone size is stated in some rows and not others, as once, few, many or a class when expanded.

V gene: TRBV7-2
J gene: TRBJ2-7
D gene: TRBD2
clone size: -
CDR3 DNA: TGTGCCAGCAGGGAAATTTCTAGCGGCCTCTCCTACGAGCAGTACTTC
CDR3 protein: CASREISSGLSYEQYF

V gene: TRBV13
J gene: TRBJ1-1
D gene: -
clone size: few
CDR3 DNA: TGTGCCAGCAGCCCGCAGACAGTACAAAACACTGAAGCTTTCTTT
CDR3 protein: CASSPQTVQNTEAFF

V gene: TRBV20-1
J gene: TRBJ2-7
D gene: TRBD2
clone size: few
CDR3 DNA: TGCAGTGCTAGAGATCTAGGCCGACTAGCGTCACCCTACGAGCAGTACTTC
CDR3 protein: CSARDLGRLASPYEQYF

V gene: TRBV10-3
J gene: TRBJ1-4
D gene: -
clone size: many
CDR3 DNA: TGTGCCATCAGTGAGGGGGGGGGCCGAGCCGCAAAACTGTTTTTT
CDR3 protein: CAISEGGGRAAKLFF

V gene: TRBV19
J gene: TRBJ1-6
D gene: -
clone size: many
CDR3 DNA: TGTGCCAGTAGCCCGGGACGGACATATAATTCACCCCTCCACTTT
CDR3 protein: CASSPGRTYNSPLHF

V gene: TRBV9
J gene: TRBJ2-2
D gene: -
clone size: -
CDR3 DNA: TGTGCCAGCAGCTTGGGGACGGCCGGGGAGCTGTTTTTT
CDR3 protein: CASSLGTAGELFF

V gene: TRBV24-1
J gene: TRBJ2-7
D gene: -
clone size: -
CDR3 DNA: TGTGCCACCAGTGCTAGTAGCGACGCCTACGAGCAGTACTTC
CDR3 protein: CATSASSDAYEQYF

V gene: TRBV10-3
J gene: TRBJ1-5
D gene: -
clone size: -
CDR3 DNA: TGTGCCATCAGGGGTTGGCCCCAGCATTTT
CDR3 protein: CAIRGWPQHF

V gene: TRBV5-1
J gene: TRBJ2-7
D gene: -
clone size: few
CDR3 DNA: TGCGCCAGCAGCTTGACCACATCCGAGCAGTACTTC
CDR3 protein: CASSLTTSEQYF

V gene: TRBV7-9
J gene: TRBJ1-6
D gene: -
clone size: many
CDR3 DNA: TGTGCCAGCAGCTCACAGGGAGGCAATTCACCCCTCCACTTT
CDR3 protein: CASSSQGGNSPLHF

V gene: TRBV25-1
J gene: TRBJ1-4
D gene: TRBD1
clone size: -
CDR3 DNA: TGTGCCAAAGGGACAGGGGGTAATGAAAAACTGTTTTTT
CDR3 protein: CAKGTGGNEKLFF

V gene: TRBV4-1
J gene: TRBJ2-7
D gene: TRBD1
clone size: few
CDR3 DNA: TGTGCCAGCAGCCTAAACAGGGGCCTTCGACTCTACGAGCAGTACTTC
CDR3 protein: CASSLNRGLRLYEQYF

V gene: TRBV19
J gene: TRBJ1-2
D gene: TRBD1
clone size: -
CDR3 DNA: TGTGCCAGTAGTATGGTGGGGACAGCTTCTAACTATGGCTACACCTTC
CDR3 protein: CASSMVGTASNYGYTF

V gene: TRBV7-8
J gene: TRBJ1-5
D gene: -
clone size: -
CDR3 DNA: TGTGCCAGCAGCTTAGGGTACCGAGGGACGGCCGCTTGGTTGCCCCAGCATTTT
CDR3 protein: CASSLGYRGTAAWLPQHF

V gene: TRBV5-1
J gene: TRBJ2-7
D gene: TRBD1
clone size: few
CDR3 DNA: TGCGCCAGCAGCCCGGGGACAGGGCAAATAGCGGACGGACACTACGAGCAGTACTTC
CDR3 protein: CASSPGTGQIADGHYEQYF